The clone carrying this T cell receptor beta chain occurred once. Per the germline V gene, CDR1 is LNHNV and CDR2 is YYDKDF (reference sequence). V trimming: 3 bases; J trimming: 4 bases; junction bases outside the gene matches: 8. This CDR3 contains 15 residues. These data come from a study of control samples from healthy donors and cancer patients. Some clones are missing from TCRdb's copy, which holds only in-frame ones; the method was immunoSEQ multiplex PCR. This sample has around 150,000 clones; 94% occur once, and the top ten carry about 8.5%. What was sequenced was blood. The chain joins TRBV15 to TRBJ1-1; 7 positions match TRBD1. The receptor's source is a woman aged 40 to 50 in good health. CDR3 sequence reads: CATSSKTGSRTEAFF. Written as DNA, the CDR3 is TGTGCCACCAGCAGCAAGACAGGGTCGCGCACTGAAGCTTTCTTT.